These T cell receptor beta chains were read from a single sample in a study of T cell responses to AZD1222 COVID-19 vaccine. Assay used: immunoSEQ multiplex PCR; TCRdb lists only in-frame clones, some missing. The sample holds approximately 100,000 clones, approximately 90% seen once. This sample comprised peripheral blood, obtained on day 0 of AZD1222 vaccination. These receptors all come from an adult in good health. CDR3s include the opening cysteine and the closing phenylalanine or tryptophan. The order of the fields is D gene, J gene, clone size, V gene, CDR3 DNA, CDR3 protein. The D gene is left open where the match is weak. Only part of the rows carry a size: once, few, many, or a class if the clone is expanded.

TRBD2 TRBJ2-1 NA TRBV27 TGTGCCAGCAGTCGGGGGACTAGCGCGGAAAATGAGCAGTTCTTC CASSRGTSAENEQFF
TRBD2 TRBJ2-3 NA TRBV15 TGTGCCACCAGCCCGGAGGCGGGACTAGCGGTCCTTAGCACAGATACGCAGTATTTT CATSPEAGLAVLSTDTQYF
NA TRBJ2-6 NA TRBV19 TGTGCCAGTAGCCGGACAGCGTTCTCTGGGGCCAACGTCCTGACTTTC CASSRTAFSGANVLTF
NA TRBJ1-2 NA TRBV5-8 TGTGCCAGCAGCTTAACTTCGACTGGCTACACCTTC CASSLTSTGYTF
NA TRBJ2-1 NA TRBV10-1 TGCGCCAGCACTATCTCCGATGAGCAGTTCTTC CASTISDEQFF
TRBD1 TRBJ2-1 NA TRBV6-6 TGTGCCAGCAGTTACTTGGGACAGGGGGTCGATGAGCAGTTCTTC CASSYLGQGVDEQFF
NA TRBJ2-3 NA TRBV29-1 TGCAGCGTTGACGGGGCGGGCACAGATACGCAGTATTTT CSVDGAGTDTQYF
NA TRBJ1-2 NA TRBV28 TGTGCCAGCAGTTTAGGGGCAGGGGCCCCTAACTATGGCTACACCTTC CASSLGAGAPNYGYTF
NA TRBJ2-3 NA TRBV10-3 TGTGCCATCAAGGTCTCAGGGGTGGGCACAGATACGCAGTATTTT CAIKVSGVGTDTQYF
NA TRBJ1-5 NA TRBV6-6 TGTGCCAGCACCCCCGGCCCTAAGCAGCCCCAGCATTTT CASTPGPKQPQHF
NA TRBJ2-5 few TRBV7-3 TGTGCCAGCAGCCGCAAGCGGGAAGAGACCCAGTACTTC CASSRKREETQYF
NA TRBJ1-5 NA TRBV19 TGTGCCAGCAATCATTGGGGGGCCAGCCAGCCCCAGCATTTT CASNHWGASQPQHF
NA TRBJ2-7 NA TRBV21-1 TGTGCCAGCAGCAAAGGCTGGAAGGGACAGGGGTTGGGCTACGAGCAGTACTTC CASSKGWKGQGLGYEQYF
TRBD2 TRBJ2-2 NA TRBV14 TGTGCCAGCAGCCTCCGACTAGCGGGAGCCTTCCCTAACACCGGGGAGCTGTTTTTT CASSLRLAGAFPNTGELFF
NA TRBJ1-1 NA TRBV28 TGTGCCAGCAGTCTGACAGTCCCCCCTGAAGCTTTCTTT CASSLTVPPEAFF
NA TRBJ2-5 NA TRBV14 TGTGCCAGCAGCCAAGGTTTGACGGTAGCCGCGCCGTACCAAGAGACCCAGTACTTC CASSQGLTVAAPYQETQYF
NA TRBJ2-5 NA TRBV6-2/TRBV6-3 TGTGCCAGCAGTTACAGGGCCCCCTGGGCGACCCAGTACTTC CASSYRAPWATQYF
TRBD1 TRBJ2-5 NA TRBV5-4 TGTGCCAGCAGCTTGGGGGACAGGACGTGGAGTGAGACCCAGTACTTC CASSLGDRTWSETQYF
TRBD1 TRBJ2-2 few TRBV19 TGTGCCAGTAGTATCTGGGGACAGGGGCCCACCGGGGAGCTGTTTTTT CASSIWGQGPTGELFF
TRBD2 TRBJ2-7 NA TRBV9 TGTGCCAGCAGCCCGAGGGGAGGGTGGTACGAGCAGTACTTC CASSPRGGWYEQYF
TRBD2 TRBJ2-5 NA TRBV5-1 TGCGCCAGCAGCCTCGGGACTAGCGGGAGCCAAGAGACCCAGTACTTC CASSLGTSGSQETQYF
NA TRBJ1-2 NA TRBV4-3 TGCGCCAGCAGCCAAGCAACTGGGGACTATGGCTACACCTTC CASSQATGDYGYTF
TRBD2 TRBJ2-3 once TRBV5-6 TGTGCCAGCAGCTTGGCTCTAGCGGGAGGATTAACAGATACGCAGTATTTT CASSLALAGGLTDTQYF
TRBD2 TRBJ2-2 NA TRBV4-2 TGTGCCAGCAGCCCGCTAGCGGGAGGCGCTCCCGGGGAGCTGTTTTTT CASSPLAGGAPGELFF
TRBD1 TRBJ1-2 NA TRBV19 TGTGCCAGTAGCCGGACAGGGGGAGAATATGGCTACACCTTC CASSRTGGEYGYTF
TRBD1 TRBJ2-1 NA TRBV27 TGTGCCAGCAGTTTGAGACAGGGGTACAATGAGCAGTTCTTC CASSLRQGYNEQFF
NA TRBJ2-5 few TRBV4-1 TGCGCCAGCAGCCGCCTAGCGTTGGAGACCCAGTACTTC CASSRLALETQYF
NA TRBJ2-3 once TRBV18 TGTGCCAGCTCACCCTACACAGATACGCAGTATTTT CASSPYTDTQYF
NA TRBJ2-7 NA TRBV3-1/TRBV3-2 TGTGCCAGCGAAGACGAGCAGTACTTC CASEDEQYF